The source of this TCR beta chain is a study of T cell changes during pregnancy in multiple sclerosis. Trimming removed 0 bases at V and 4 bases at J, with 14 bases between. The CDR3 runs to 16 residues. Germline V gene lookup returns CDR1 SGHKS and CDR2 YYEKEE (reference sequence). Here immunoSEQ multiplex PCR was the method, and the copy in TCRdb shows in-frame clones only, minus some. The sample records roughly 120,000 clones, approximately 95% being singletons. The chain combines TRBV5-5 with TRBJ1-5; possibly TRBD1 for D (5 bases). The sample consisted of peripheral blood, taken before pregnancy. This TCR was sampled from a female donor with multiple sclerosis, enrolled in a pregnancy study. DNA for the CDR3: TGTGCCAGCAGCTTGGCCGGGGGACGGATGAATCAGCCCCAGCATTTT. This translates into CASSLAGGRMNQPQHF.